The 7 T cell receptor beta chains given below trace back to one sample, sequenced in a study of T cell repertoires in ileal Crohn's disease. As for time point: neoterminal ileum biopsy at postoperative endoscopy, about 6 months after surgery. Some clones are missing from TCRdb's copy, which holds only in-frame ones; the method was immunoSEQ multiplex PCR. The data hold some 13,000 clones, with approximately 80% observed a single time. The specimen was ileal tissue. These receptors came from an adult with Crohn's disease.

This clone has just a few counts. Other DNA sequences in this sample translate to the same CDR3. The chain has TRBV28 and TRBJ1-2; 8 bases align to TRBD1. CDR1 is MDHEN, CDR2 SYDVKM, per germline. V lost 3 bases to trimming and J lost 2 bases; unmatched junction nucleotides: 2. This CDR3 is 14 amino acids long. CDR3 nucleotides: TGTGCCAGCAGTTTTGGACAGGGAAACTATGGCTACACCTTC. This gives the protein CASSFGQGNYGYTF.

Concerning this clone: A junction end diverges from the germline sequence, so it may reflect a read error. The chain is built from TRBV5-5 and TRBJ1-6; TRBD1 aligns across 11 bases. This CDR3 is built from 18 residues. Germline values: CDR1 SGHKS, CDR2 YYEKEE (reference sequence). DNA of the CDR3: TGTGCCAGCACCTTGCTCTCGTTCGGACAGGGGGCTAGGGTCTACCTCCACTTT. It translates to CASTLLSFGQGARVYLHF.

This chain links TRBV6-4 with TRBJ1-3; D is ambiguous. The CDR3 covers 15 residues. Germline values: CDR1 MRHNA, CDR2 SNTAGT. The V and J ends lost 0 bases and 4 bases respectively, with 10 bases between them. CDR3 in amino acids: CASSDSAAPGNTIYF. In nucleotides, the CDR3 is TGTGCCAGCAGTGACTCAGCGGCACCCGGAAACACCATATATTTT.

This chain links TRBV4-2 with TRBJ2-3; perhaps TRBD1 as D (6 bases). Germline-derived CDR1 and CDR2 are LGHNA and YNFKEQ. V was trimmed by 0 bases and J by 3 bases, leaving 16 bases between them. The CDR3 contains 17 residues. CDR3 sequence: CASSQDPPGDVTDTQYF. In DNA, the CDR3 is TGTGCCAGCAGCCAAGATCCCCCAGGGGATGTTACAGATACGCAGTATTTT.

The CDR3 sequence is CASSRLPGLAGESYEQYF. The CDR3 coding sequence is TGCGCCAGCAGCCGACTACCGGGACTAGCGGGAGAGTCCTACGAGCAGTACTTC. The rearrangement uses TRBV5-1 and TRBJ2-7, with 14 nucleotides matching TRBD2. The V and J ends lost 4 bases and 1 base, in that order; junction bases with no gene match: 10. Germline assignment: CDR1 SGHRS and CDR2 YFSETQ. This CDR3 is built from 18 residues.

The sample holds one count of this clone. The J gene is TRBJ2-2, the V gene TRBV28; D remains ambiguous. The CDR3 spans 11 residues. CDR1 is MDHEN and CDR2 is SYDVKM in the germline V gene. V gave up 7 bases and J gave up 5 bases, with 5 bases separating them. DNA of the CDR3: TGTGCCAGCATCGAGACCGGGGAGCTGTTTTTT. Its protein product is CASIETGELFF.

The chain uses TRBV28 and TRBJ1-3; D is undetermined. V lost 8 bases, J lost 5 bases, and 16 bases lay in between. The CDR3 spans 14 residues. Germline values: CDR1 MDHEN, CDR2 SYDVKM. Written as DNA, the CDR3 is TGTGCCAGCGGCTACGGACTGACTCGAAACACCATATATTTT. Translating gives CASGYGLTRNTIYF.